This T cell receptor beta chain was identified in a study of shared clonotypes between healthy human individuals. The data were produced by immunoSEQ multiplex PCR, yet TCRdb's version contains in-frame clones alone and is incomplete. This sample has around 750,000 clones, with roughly 70% found just once. Germline assignment: CDR1 KGHSH and CDR2 LQKENI. The CDR3 totals 14 residues. Trimming removed 0 bases at V and 6 bases at J, with 8 bases between. The V gene is TRBV18, the J gene TRBJ2-2; D is perhaps TRBD1 or TRBD2 (5 bases each). Input material: memory CD4+ T cells sorted from blood. The subset was: CD45RA-negative fraction. This sequence originates from a woman in her 30s in good health. CDR3 DNA sequence: TGTGCCAGCTCACCACCGGGGACCCCCGGGGAGCTGTTTTTT. It is translated as CASSPPGTPGELFF.